This T cell receptor (beta chain) was sequenced in a study of CD8 T cells in Susac syndrome. This CDR3 has 13 amino acids. Trimming took off 5 bases at V and 5 bases at J, with 15 bases between the two ends. CDR1 and CDR2 from the germline V gene are DFQATT and SNEGSKA (reference sequence). An input of about 0.5 to 1 ug of RNA was subjected to reverse transcription using random hexamers. Amplification of TCR beta CDR3 used immunoSEQ multiplex PCR across 54 Vbeta and 13 Jbeta. MiXCR, applied by TCRdb to the immunoSEQ multiplex PCR reads, yields one record per CDR3 protein. The sample lists 150,000 or so distinct CDR3 sequences; 90% to 96% were seen once. CD8+ and CD4+ T cells circulating in blood were sequenced for TCR beta.

J is TRBJ2-5 and V is TRBV20-1; unclear D gene. Material for sequencing was CD4+ T cells from PBMCs. This clonotype was obtained from a human donor with Susac syndrome. CDR3 coding DNA: TGCAGTGCTGATGGGGTAGTGGATGAGACCCAGTACTTC. It codes for CSADGVVDETQYF.